These T cell receptor beta chains were read from a single sample in a study of blood T cell repertoires in COVID-19. Profiling relied on immunoSEQ multiplex PCR, and the TCRdb table lists in-frame clones only, not all of them. The repertoire holds 80,000 or so clones, with roughly 77% as singletons. The source material was peripheral blood. Every receptor here comes from a man aged 50-60 years with active or convalescent COVID-19. Both conserved end residues are part of each CDR3. The D gene is left open where the match is weak. Clone size is stated in some rows and not others, as once, few, many or a class when expanded.

>.|TRBJ1-5|TRBV19|TRBD1
CASSTRGQGNQPQHF
TGTGCCAGTAGTACGAGAGGACAGGGAAATCAGCCCCAGCATTTT
>.|TRBJ2-5|TRBV5-6|TRBD1
CASSAPPGQGARETQYF
TGTGCCAGCAGCGCGCCACCGGGACAGGGGGCGCGGGAGACCCAGTACTTC
>.|TRBJ1-1|TRBV7-8|.
CASSPTVREAFF
TGTGCCAGCAGCCCAACGGTTAGGGAGGCTTTCTTT
>.|TRBJ2-7|TRBV30|.
CALSRDGAEQYF
TGTGCTTTGAGCAGGGATGGGGCCGAGCAGTACTTC
>few|TRBJ1-5|TRBV6-2/TRBV6-3|.
CASSLDRSQPQHF
TGTGCCAGCAGCCTTGACAGGAGCCAGCCCCAGCATTTT
>.|TRBJ2-7|TRBV6-2/TRBV6-3|TRBD1
CASSYYGTATRLGEQYF
TGTGCCAGCAGTTACTACGGGACAGCTACACGGTTAGGCGAGCAGTACTTC
>.|TRBJ2-1|TRBV2|TRBD2
CASSEKLAGYNEQFF
TGTGCCAGCAGTGAGAAACTAGCGGGCTACAATGAGCAGTTCTTC
>.|TRBJ2-7|TRBV5-5|.
CASSLKVQGAYEQYF
TGTGCCAGCAGCTTAAAGGTACAGGGAGCCTACGAGCAGTACTTC
>.|TRBJ1-4|TRBV19|.
CASKSGTNEKLFF
TGTGCCAGTAAATCCGGAACTAATGAAAAACTGTTTTTT
>.|TRBJ2-7|TRBV14|.
CASSDPGPSNEQYF
TGTGCCAGCAGCGACCCAGGCCCCTCCAACGAGCAGTACTTC
>.|TRBJ1-2|TRBV5-6|.
CASSTPGGVVGYTF
TGTGCCAGCAGCACACCCGGGGGGGTTGTTGGCTACACCTTC
>.|TRBJ1-4|TRBV5-1|TRBD1
CASSLAPQGASTNEKLFF
TGCGCCAGCAGCTTGGCCCCTCAGGGGGCATCAACTAATGAAAAACTGTTTTTT
>.|TRBJ2-5|TRBV7-2|TRBD2
CASSLVTSGPAAQYF
TGTGCCAGCAGCTTAGTTACTAGCGGACCCGCGGCCCAGTACTTC
>few|TRBJ1-6|TRBV7-9|.
CASSLAGPLLALHF
TGTGCCAGCAGCTTGGCTGGGCCCCTCTTGGCCCTCCACTTT
>few|TRBJ1-1|TRBV6-4|.
CASSEGENTEAFF
TGTGCCAGCAGTGAAGGGGAGAACACTGAAGCTTTCTTT
>.|TRBJ2-5|TRBV3-1/TRBV3-2|.
CASSQGRSGIQETQYF
TGTGCCAGCAGCCAAGGTAGGAGCGGTATACAAGAGACCCAGTACTTC
>.|TRBJ2-1|TRBV3-1/TRBV3-2|.
CASSPVAHEQFF
TGTGCCAGCAGTCCCGTGGCCCATGAGCAGTTCTTC
>few|TRBJ1-3|TRBV6-1|.
CASCAGDRHSGNTIYF
TGTGCCAGCTGTGCAGGGGACCGACACTCTGGAAACACCATATATTTT
>.|TRBJ2-7|TRBV6-1|.
CASSEPMTESYEQYF
TGTGCCAGCAGTGAACCTATGACGGAGTCCTACGAGCAGTACTTC
>.|TRBJ2-2|TRBV11-3|.
CASSLVRAGELFF
TGTGCCAGCAGCTTAGTACGGGCCGGGGAGCTGTTTTTT
>.|TRBJ2-2|TRBV6-5|TRBD1
CASSYSGQGIPGELFF
TGTGCCAGCAGTTACTCTGGACAGGGGATCCCCGGGGAGCTGTTTTTT
>.|TRBJ1-1|TRBV7-8|.
CASSPGGGRGTEAFF
TGTGCCAGCAGCCCAGGCGGGGGAAGGGGGACTGAAGCTTTCTTT